The 10 T cell receptor beta chains below all came from one sample that was sequenced in a study of identical twins. Each CDR3 protein gets one entry after TCRdb re-called the 5' RACE reads with MiXCR. The sample contains 500,000 to 650,000 distinct CDR3 sequences, more than 20% of which appear only once. A further study also used this sample, focusing on yellow fever vaccine responses in identical twins.

Sequences were obtained from CD4+ T cells sorted from blood. These receptor sequences come from a woman between 18 and 30 years old in good health.

Only a few counts were recorded for this clonotype. The chain couples TRBV5-1 to TRBJ1-2, with 7 bases lining up with TRBD1. The germline CDR1 and CDR2 sequences are SGHRS and YFSETQ. The CDR3 is 13 amino acids. The trim removed 0 bases at V and 8 bases at J, leaving 4 bases unmatched. DNA of the CDR3: TGCGCCAGCAGCTTGGACAGGGGTAGCGGCTACACCTTC. It is translated as CASSLDRGSGYTF.

This clonotype was detected only a few times. J is TRBJ2-1 and V is TRBV5-5; TRBD1 is a possible D gene (5 bases). This CDR3 region has 17 residues. V dropped 4 bases and J dropped 4 bases, with 21 bases sitting between them. Germline CDR1 is SGHKS and CDR2 is YYEKEE (reference sequence). This CDR3 is CASSLFREDQNYNEQFF. The CDR3 DNA sequence: TGTGCCAGCAGCCTATTCAGGGAAGACCAAAATTACAATGAGCAGTTCTTC.

In this sample, this clonotype turned up many times. V and J are TRBV12-3 or TRBV12-4 and TRBJ2-7, with 12 nucleotides matching TRBD1. The V segment lost 5 bases and the J segment 4 bases; nucleotides outside the gene matches: 9. The CDR3 length is 16 residues. The CDR3 region is CASSLGTGGIGYEQYF. For the CDR3, the DNA is TGTGCCAGCAGTCTGGGGACAGGGGGCATCGGGTACGAGCAGTACTTC.

The chain carries TRBV9 and TRBJ2-2, with 9 positions matching TRBD2. Germline CDR1 SGDLS, CDR2 YYNGEE. The V segment lost 5 bases and the J segment 3 bases; nucleotides outside the gene matches: 20. The CDR3 extends over 20 amino acids. DNA of the CDR3: TGTGCCAGCAGTCCAACCCTTTTTCTGGCGGGAGGGCCGGACACCGGGGAGCTGTTTTTT. This codes for CASSPTLFLAGGPDTGELFF.

V usage is TRBV11-2 and J usage is TRBJ2-7; D is unresolved. There are 15 residues in the CDR3. Germline lookup yields CDR1 SGHAT and CDR2 FQNNGV. Trimming took 1 base from V and 0 from J, leaving 10 bases between them. The DNA of the CDR3 is TGTGCCAGCAGCTTAGCTCGACTTAGCTCCTACGAGCAGTACGTC. Its protein product is CASSLARLSSYEQYV.

The V and J genes are TRBV10-3 and TRBJ2-2; 9 positions agree with TRBD2. CDR1 is ENHRY and CDR2 is SYGVKD in the germline V gene. CDR3 length: 15 amino acids. Losses at the gene ends were 9 bases for V and 0 bases for J; bases not matched to a gene: 5. DNA of the CDR3: TGTGCCATAAAGACTAGCGGCGCGAACACCGGGGAGCTGTTTTTT. It is translated as CAIKTSGANTGELFF.

This clonotype was seen a handful of times. DNA of the CDR3: TGTGCCTCCAGGGGGGGGTCTAGCGGAACCTACAATGAGCAGTTCTTC. Translation gives CASRGGSSGTYNEQFF. This chain links TRBV10-3 with TRBJ2-1, with D perhaps given as TRBD1 or TRBD2 (7 bases each). Trimming shortened V by 11 bases and J by 2 bases, and 22 bases separated the two germline ends. Germline CDR1 is ENHRY and CDR2 is SYGVKD. The CDR3 sequence is 16 residues long.

In nucleotides, the CDR3 is TGCGCCAGCAGCTTGGAACCCTTGTATAGCGGGGCCGACAATGAGCAGTTCTTC. The encoded protein is CASSLEPLYSGADNEQFF. The rearrangement links TRBV5-1 to TRBJ2-1; 8 bases are a match to TRBD2. CDR3 length: 18 residues. The trim removed 0 bases at V and 5 bases at J, leaving 13 bases unmatched. In germline, CDR1 is SGHRS, CDR2 YFSETQ.

In its sample, this clonotype was seen a few times. The chain employs TRBV27 and TRBJ1-1; tentative D call: TRBD1 (6 bases). This CDR3 spans 14 amino acids. V dropped 1 base and J dropped 5 bases, with 11 bases sitting between them. Looked up from germline, CDR1 is MNHEY and CDR2 is SMNVEV (reference sequence). CDR3 loop: CASSLFSGVTEAFF. CDR3 DNA sequence: TGTGCCAGCAGTTTATTCTCAGGGGTTACTGAAGCTTTCTTT.

The chain links TRBV20-1 to TRBJ2-1; 10 bases line up with TRBD2. The CDR3 totals 14 residues. V trimming: 5 bases; J trimming: 6 bases; junction bases outside the gene matches: 7. Germline V gene data show CDR1 as DFQATT and CDR2 as SNEGSKA (reference sequence). The CDR3, as DNA: TGCAGTGCTGCCAGGAGCGGGGGGGCCAATGAGCAGTTCTTC. Translation: CSAARSGGANEQFF.